This TCR beta chain was captured in a study of blood T cells in healthy people across ages. Combining a sample-barcoded 5' primer with a J-beta primer mix, a second PCR ran for 7 to 11 cycles. Tags on each cDNA molecule came from a template-switch adaptor with 12 random nucleotides. TCRdb analysed the 5' RACE reads with MiXCR anew, one entry per CDR3 protein. The sample lists 650,000 to 800,000 distinct CDR3 sequences, approximately 44% occurring once. The CDR3 sequence is 11 residues long. V was trimmed by 2 bases and J by 9 bases, leaving 7 bases between them. Germline V gives CDR1 MNHEY, CDR2 SVGAGI.

This TCR came from a man in his 60s in good health. Input material: blood. J is TRBJ1-1 and V is TRBV6-5, with D hard to call. CDR3 amino acids: CASSYKEKAFF. The CDR3 bases are TGTGCCAGCAGTTACAAGGAAAAAGCTTTCTTT.